Sequencing of this T cell receptor (beta chain) was carried out in a study of shared clonotypes between healthy human individuals. There are 13 residues in the CDR3. The V gene's germline CDR1 is LNHDA and CDR2 SQIVND (reference sequence). V lost 7 bases and J lost 1, with 10 bases in between. Once extracted for a subset, genomic DNA was divided evenly among several immunoSEQ plates. Unsorted PBMC replicate PCRs used 300 ng DNA, roughly 30,000 T cell genomes. The repertoire was sequenced with immunoSEQ multiplex PCR; TCRdb's copy has only in-frame clones and lacks some. The table includes 400,000 to 500,000 clones, about three quarters detected once.

This clonotype was sampled from a middle-aged woman in good health. Some clones in this sample may be carry-over from other donors' samples. Material: PBMCs. The chain carries TRBV19 and TRBJ1-1; D might be TRBD1 (5 bases). The CDR3 DNA reads as TGTGCCAGTATGGGGCTGGGGAACACTGAAGCTTTCTTT. This translates into CASMGLGNTEAFF.